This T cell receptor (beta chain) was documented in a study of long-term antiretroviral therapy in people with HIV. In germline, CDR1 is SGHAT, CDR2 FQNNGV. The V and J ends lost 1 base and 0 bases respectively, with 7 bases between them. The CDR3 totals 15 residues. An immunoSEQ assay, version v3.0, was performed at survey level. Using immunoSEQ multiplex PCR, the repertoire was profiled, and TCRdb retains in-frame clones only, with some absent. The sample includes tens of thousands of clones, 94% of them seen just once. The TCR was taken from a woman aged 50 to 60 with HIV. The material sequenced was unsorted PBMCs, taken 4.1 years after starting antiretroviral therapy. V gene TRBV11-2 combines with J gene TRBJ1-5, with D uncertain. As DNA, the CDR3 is TGTGCCAGCAGCTTAGCAGGAAATAGCAATCAGCCCCAGCATTTT. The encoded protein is CASSLAGNSNQPQHF.